Below, 30 T cell receptor beta chains from the same sample are listed, as sequenced in a study of cytomegalovirus exposure and HLA in healthy donors. It was with 60 Vbeta and 13 Jbeta primers that the PCR ran. Generated by immunoSEQ multiplex PCR, the TCRdb table keeps only in-frame clones and is missing some. Of 85,000 to 110,000 clones detected, roughly 80% appear once; the ten largest clones hold under 4.5%. The sequenced sample consisted of PBMCs. These receptors were collected from a man aged 50 or older in good health and CMV-seropositive.

The chain recombines TRBV2 with TRBJ2-5; 7 bases map to TRBD1. Germline-derived CDR1 and CDR2 are SNHLY and FYNNEI. The length of the CDR3 is 13 residues. V gave up 8 bases and J gave up 1 base; unmatched junction bases: 4. The CDR3 reads CASRRDSQETQYF. The DNA of the CDR3 is TGTGCCAGCCGAAGGGACAGCCAAGAGACCCAGTACTTC. Full variable domain (rest looked up from reference TRBV2 and TRBJ2-5): EPEVTQTPSHQVTQMGQEVILRCVPISNHLYFYWYRQILGQKVEFLVSFYNNEISEKSEIFDDQFSVERPDGSNFTLKIRSTKLEDSAMYFCASRRDSQETQYFGPGTRLLVL.

The chain recombines TRBV6-1 with TRBJ1-2, with 8 positions matching TRBD1. The CDR3 is made up of 13 amino acids. CDR1 is MNHNS, CDR2 SASEGT, per germline. With V trimmed by 7 bases and J by 4 bases, 5 bases remained unmatched. Written as DNA, the CDR3 is TGTGCCAGCAACCGGGGACAGGCCTATGGCTACACCTTC. Protein sequence: CASNRGQAYGYTF.

CDR3 coding DNA: TGTGCCAGCAGTGAAGACGGCGGCGGCTACACCTTC. As protein: CASSEDGGGYTF. The chain carries TRBV2 and TRBJ1-2; D remains unclear. Germline assignment: CDR1 SNHLY and CDR2 FYNNEI. This CDR3 spans 12 amino acids. Deletions cut 1 base from V and 8 bases from J, with 8 bases between. Full variable domain (outside the CDR3, taken from reference TRBV2 and TRBJ1-2): EPEVTQTPSHQVTQMGQEVILRCVPISNHLYFYWYRQILGQKVEFLVSFYNNEISEKSEIFDDQFSVERPDGSNFTLKIRSTKLEDSAMYFCASSEDGGGYTFGSGTRLTVV.

Regarding this clone: At one boundary the junction diverges from the germline segment, which might be a read error. The rearrangement joins TRBV28 to TRBJ1-5, with 12 bases matching TRBD1. This CDR3 has 11 amino acids. Per germline, CDR1 MDHEN and CDR2 SYDVKM. The CDR3 spells CGTGGTQPQHF. The DNA of the CDR3 is TGCGGGACAGGGGGCACTCAGCCCCAGCATTTT.

This rearrangement joins TRBV28 to TRBJ1-2, with D uncertain. V was trimmed by 5 bases and J by 0 bases, leaving 13 bases between them. This CDR3 contains 15 residues. Germline V gene data show CDR1 as MDHEN and CDR2 as SYDVKM. The CDR3 is CASSVVDTANYGYTF. The CDR3 bases are TGTGCCAGCAGTGTGGTAGACACCGCTAACTATGGCTACACCTTC.

This chain connects TRBV7-3 to TRBJ2-5, with TRBD2 identical over 13 bases. The CDR3 contains 16 residues. Germline-derived CDR1 and CDR2 are SGHTA and FQGTGA. Losses at the gene ends were 5 bases for V and 2 bases for J; bases not matched to a gene: 5. CDR3 sequence (DNA): TGTGCCAGCAGCACCCCGGGACTAGCGGGGCAAGAGACCCAGTACTTC. Protein sequence: CASSTPGLAGQETQYF.

The gene calls are TRBV25-1 and TRBJ2-7; D might be TRBD2 (6 bases). V was trimmed by 1 base and J by 7 bases, leaving 17 bases between them. Germline V gene lookup returns CDR1 MGHDK and CDR2 SYGVNS. The CDR3 length is 15 residues. CDR3 amino acids: CASSESRDSAPEQYF. The DNA of the CDR3 is TGTGCCAGCAGTGAATCCAGGGACTCAGCTCCAGAGCAGTACTTC.

V gene TRBV7-9 combines with J gene TRBJ2-7; no clear D gene. The germline V and J ends were trimmed by 2 bases and 0 bases, with 5 bases remaining between them. CDR3 length: 13 amino acids. CDR1 and CDR2 from the germline V gene are SEHNR and FQNEAQ (reference sequence). The DNA for the CDR3 is TGTGCCAGCAGCTTACCTAGCTCCTACGAGCAGTACTTC. Its protein product is CASSLPSSYEQYF.

CDR3 amino acids: CASSQYPREPTDTQYF. CDR3 in DNA: TGTGCCAGCAGCCAATACCCTCGGGAACCCACAGATACGCAGTATTTT. This chain connects TRBV11-2 to TRBJ2-3; tentative D call: TRBD2 (5 bases). This CDR3 has 16 residues. Looked up from germline, CDR1 is SGHAT and CDR2 is FQNNGV. Between the trimmed V and J ends, which lost 5 bases and 2 bases, there was a span of 17 bases.

This rearrangement joins TRBV19 to TRBJ2-7; D may be TRBD1 (6 bases). V lost 5 bases, J lost 6 bases, and 8 bases lay in between. The length of the CDR3 is 11 residues. Germline loops: CDR1 LNHDA, CDR2 SQIVND (reference sequence). The CDR3 is CASSARGEQYF. The CDR3 DNA reads as TGTGCCAGTAGTGCCAGGGGCGAGCAGTACTTC.

The V gene is TRBV5-1, the J gene TRBJ1-1, with TRBD1 matching 7 bases. Germline trimming cut 1 base from V and 4 bases from J; bases unmatched to any gene: 1. CDR1 is SGHRS and CDR2 is YFSETQ in the germline V gene. The CDR3 loop spans 13 amino acids. The CDR3 loop reads CASSLPGGTEAFF. CDR3 coding DNA: TGCGCCAGCAGCTTGCCAGGGGGCACTGAAGCTTTCTTT.

The CDR3 coding sequence is TGTGCCATTTCGGGGGTGGGAGCGAGCACAGATACGCAGTATTTT. Translation: CAISGVGASTDTQYF. This chain joins TRBV21-1 and TRBJ2-3; the tabulated D call, TRBD2, remains unverified against the DNA. TRBV21-1 is classified as a pseudogene. This CDR3 comprises 15 residues.

The chain has TRBV6-5 and TRBJ2-7, with TRBD2 matching 11 bases. Germline trimming cut 6 bases from V and 7 bases from J; bases unmatched to any gene: 5. CDR1 is MNHEY and CDR2 is SVGAGI in the germline V gene. This CDR3 region has 13 residues. The CDR3 region is CASRTSGSREQYF. CDR3 in DNA: TGTGCCAGCAGAACTAGCGGGAGCAGAGAGCAGTACTTC.

The genes are TRBV5-4 and TRBJ2-3; D not certain. The V end was cut by 0 bases, the J end by 0 bases, with 8 bases between. Germline V gene sequence: CDR1 SGHNT, CDR2 YYREEE (reference sequence). CDR3 length equals 15 residues. The CDR3 sequence is CASSLGLMSTDTQYF. For the CDR3, the DNA is TGTGCCAGCAGCTTGGGACTCATGAGCACAGATACGCAGTATTTT.

This clone was seen a single time. This chain uses TRBV29-1 with TRBJ2-1, with 8 bases fitting TRBD2. This CDR3 region has 13 residues. CDR1 SQVTM and CDR2 ANQGSEA come from the germline V gene. With V trimmed by 3 bases and J by 5 bases, 3 bases remained unmatched. CDR3 DNA sequence: TGCAGCGTTGAGACTAGCGTTAACAATGAGCAGTTCTTC. It codes for CSVETSVNNEQFF.

In DNA, the CDR3 is TGTGCCAGTAGTCCGGGACTAGCGGGACTGCCCTCCACAGATACGCAGTATTTT. This translates into CASSPGLAGLPSTDTQYF. J is TRBJ2-3 and V is TRBV19; 13 bases match TRBD2. Germline V lookup: CDR1 LNHDA, CDR2 SQIVND (reference sequence). The CDR3 is 18 residues long. The V gene end was trimmed by 5 bases and the J gene end by 2 bases; junction bases not matched to a gene: 10.

This chain connects TRBV6-1 to TRBJ2-7; tentatively, D is TRBD2 (6 bases). The germline V gene encodes CDR1 MNHNS and CDR2 SASEGT. Trimming shortened V by 11 bases and J by 4 bases, and 21 bases separated the two germline ends. The CDR3 runs to 14 residues. CDR3: CACGVFGSYYEQYF. As DNA, the CDR3 is TGTGCCTGCGGAGTTTTCGGGAGCTATTACGAGCAGTACTTC.

The chain has TRBV19 and TRBJ2-7; D gene uncertain. CDR1 and CDR2 from the germline V gene are LNHDA and SQIVND (reference sequence). The V gene lost 4 bases and the J gene lost 2 bases, with 9 bases spanning the gap. The CDR3 sequence is 13 residues long. The CDR3 sequence is CASSSGYTYEQYF. CDR3 nucleotides: TGTGCCAGTAGTAGTGGTTACACCTACGAGCAGTACTTC.

Note on this clone: Sequence at one end of the junction differs from germline and may be a read error. The chain's CDR3 is CASSLSSVSNTGGLFF. CDR3 coding DNA: TGTGCCAGCAGCTTATCTAGCGTTTCGAACACCGGGGGGCTGTTTTTT. The chain is built from TRBV7-7 and TRBJ2-2; D is perhaps TRBD2 (6 bases). Germline V gene lookup returns CDR1 SSHAT and CDR2 FNYEAQ (reference sequence). The CDR3 has 16 residues.

Concerning this clone itself: The junction and the germline gene differ at one end; a read error may be behind it. The J gene is TRBJ1-1, the V gene TRBV7-9; D ambiguous. The CDR3 runs to 17 residues. Germline V gene lookup returns CDR1 SEHNR and CDR2 FQNEAQ (reference sequence). CDR3 loop: CSSSFFALGSMNTEAFF. CDR3 coding DNA: TGTTCCAGCAGCTTTTTCGCCCTGGGCAGCATGAACACTGAAGCTTTCTTT.

This clone has only one observation. CDR3 sequence: CSVAQGENTGELFF. In DNA, the CDR3 is TGCAGCGTTGCCCAGGGTGAGAACACCGGGGAGCTGTTTTTT. The J gene is TRBJ2-2, the V gene TRBV29-1, with D possibly being TRBD1 (5 bases). The CDR3 has 14 amino acids. V was pared by 4 bases and J by 1 base, with 10 bases between. Per the germline V gene, CDR1 is SQVTM and CDR2 is ANQGSEA.

V is TRBV19 and J is TRBJ2-5; the D gene is possibly TRBD2 (5 bases). The V and J ends lost 5 bases and 5 bases respectively, with 15 bases between them. This CDR3 comprises 14 residues. Germline values: CDR1 LNHDA, CDR2 SQIVND (reference sequence). Here the CDR3 reads CASSPRLGGETQYF. DNA of the CDR3: TGTGCCAGTAGTCCTCGCCTGGGCGGGGAGACCCAGTACTTC.

With respect to this clone: Other nucleotide sequences in the sample specify the same CDR3. The rearrangement links TRBV5-4 to TRBJ2-5; tentatively, D is TRBD1 (5 bases). CDR3 length equals 13 residues. CDR1 and CDR2 from the germline V gene are SGHNT and YYREEE (reference sequence). Trimming removed 2 bases at V and 2 bases at J, with 7 bases between. CDR3 sequence reads: CASSFTGQETQYF. CDR3 bases: TGTGCCAGCAGCTTTACAGGTCAAGAGACCCAGTACTTC. Together with reference TRBV5-4 and TRBJ2-5, the CDR3 gives the full variable domain: ETGVTQSPTHLIKTRGQQVTLRCSSQSGHNTVSWYQQALGQGPQFIFQYYREEENGRGNFPPRFSGLQFPNYSSELNVNALELDDSALYLCASSFTGQETQYFGPGTRLLVL.

This clone was counted a few times. The chain joins TRBV6-4 to TRBJ2-1, with TRBD2 identical over 12 bases. This CDR3 contains 15 residues. Germline V gene sequence: CDR1 MRHNA, CDR2 SNTAGT. J lost 6 bases, V lost 6 bases, and 6 bases had no gene match. Here the CDR3 DNA reads TGTGCCAGCAGCCGACTAGCGGGAGAAGGCAATGAGCAGTTCTTC. Translated: CASSRLAGEGNEQFF.

This clone has only one observation. This chain links TRBV19 with TRBJ2-5; 9 bases match TRBD1. From germline, CDR1 is LNHDA and CDR2 SQIVND (reference sequence). Germline trimming cut 4 bases from V and 5 bases from J; bases unmatched to any gene: 5. The CDR3 has 14 amino acids. CDR3 loop: CASSSLTGGETQYF. For the CDR3, the DNA is TGTGCCAGTAGTAGCCTGACAGGGGGTGAGACCCAGTACTTC. The whole variable domain, remainder taken from reference TRBV19 and TRBJ2-5, is DGGITQSPKYLFRKEGQNVTLSCEQNLNHDAMYWYRQDPGQGLRLIYYSQIVNDFQKGDIAEGYSVSREKKESFPLTVTSAQKNPTAFYLCASSSLTGGETQYFGPGTRLLVL.

J is TRBJ2-5 and V is TRBV6-6; unclear D gene. The V end lost 4 bases, the J end lost 2 bases, and 17 bases lay between the germline ends. CDR1 is MNHNY and CDR2 is SVGAGI in the germline V gene (reference sequence). The CDR3 sequence is 16 residues long. CDR3 in amino acids: CASSSTTLPLQETQYF. DNA for the CDR3: TGTGCCAGCAGTTCCACGACACTCCCATTACAAGAGACCCAGTACTTC.

This sequence joins TRBV15 and TRBJ2-6; 9 bases fit TRBD1. The CDR3 loop spans 16 amino acids. The germline V gene has CDR1 LNHNV and CDR2 YYDKDF (reference sequence). Germline trimming cut 7 bases from V and 0 bases from J; bases unmatched to any gene: 4. The CDR3 spells CATTGTGPSGANVLTF. In nucleotides, the CDR3 is TGTGCCACCACCGGGACAGGGCCCTCTGGGGCCAACGTCCTGACTTTC.

This clone was counted only a few times. This CDR3 reads CASSDEDRGNTGELFF. DNA for the CDR3: TGTGCCAGCAGCGACGAGGACAGGGGTAACACCGGGGAGCTGTTTTTT. This chain connects TRBV28 to TRBJ2-2, with 9 nucleotides matching TRBD1. This CDR3 has 16 amino acids. Trimming took 6 bases from V and 2 from J; bases not matched to a gene: 7. Germline V gene lookup returns CDR1 MDHEN and CDR2 SYDVKM.

The chain has TRBV5-4 and TRBJ2-1; 8 positions agree with TRBD2. The V gene's germline CDR1 is SGHNT and CDR2 YYREEE (reference sequence). CDR3 size: 15 residues. The V and J ends lost 4 bases and 8 bases, in that order; junction bases with no gene match: 11. Here the CDR3 DNA reads TGTGCCAGCAGCCCCGGGGGGGCGACGTCCGATGAGCAGTTCTTC. Its protein product is CASSPGGATSDEQFF.

This clone turned up a few times. This chain uses TRBV6-1 with TRBJ2-7, with 12 bases that match TRBD2. This CDR3 spans 13 amino acids. Germline CDR1 reads MNHNS; CDR2 reads SASEGT. J lost 3 bases, V lost 10 bases, and 4 bases had no gene match. CDR3 bases: TGTGCCACGCTAGCGGGAGGGATCTACGAGCAGTACTTC. The encoded protein is CATLAGGIYEQYF.